Presented here are 22 T cell receptor beta chains from one specimen sequenced in a study of T cell clonality in common variable immunodeficiency. Libraries were prepared by immunoSEQ multiplex PCR; TCRdb keeps only in-frame clonotypes and omits some of them. Recorded here are about 40,000 clones, none singletons. The source material was peripheral blood mononuclear cells. Receptors were obtained from a person aged 18-70 years in good health.

This clone was picked up many times. The read ends 3 residues before the CDR3 terminus; that terminus is restored from the germline J gene. The chain couples TRBV29-1 to TRBJ1-2; 7 positions match TRBD1. Germline values: CDR1 SQVTM, CDR2 ANQGSEA. The CDR3 length is 11 residues. Trimming cost V 6 bases and J 4 bases; bases outside gene matches: 2. The part of the CDR3 DNA that was read is TGCAGCGTCGGGACAGTCTATGGC. Protein product: CSVGTVYG. The whole CDR3 reads CSVGTVYGYTF.

This clone was counted many times. The CDR3 end lies 3 residues beyond the end of the read and is filled in from the germline J gene. The rearrangement uses TRBV6-2 or TRBV6-3 and TRBJ2-5, with 7 bases fitting TRBD1. The V and J ends lost 7 bases and 0 bases, in that order; junction bases with no gene match: 8. CDR1 is MNHEY and CDR2 is SVGEGT in the germline V gene. The CDR3 spans 15 residues. This CDR3 is CASTSDRMYQETQYF. CDR3 bases read: TGTGCCAGCACCTCGGACAGGATGTACCAAGAGACC.

This clone was counted many times. CDR3 bases read: TGCGCCAGCAGCTTGGAGGCGGGAGGAGGAAAA. Translated, it gives CASSLEAGGGK. The complete CDR3 reads CASSLEAGGGKLFF. This chain joins TRBV5-1 and TRBJ1-4, with no clear D. The read ends 3 residues before the CDR3 terminus; that terminus is restored from the germline J gene. Trimming took off 0 bases at V and 10 bases at J, with 13 bases between the two ends. The CDR3 covers 14 residues. Germline V gene data show CDR1 as SGHRS and CDR2 as YFSETQ. Full variable domain (remainder filled in from reference TRBV5-1 and TRBJ1-4): KAGVTQTPRYLIKTRGQQVTLSCSPISGHRSVSWYQQTPGQGLQFLFEYFSETQRNKGNFPGRFSGRQFSNSRSEMNVSTLELGDSALYLCASSLEAGGGKLFFGSGTQLSVL.

This clone came up many times. The read gets to within 3 residues of the CDR3 end, and the germline J gene fills in the rest. The rearrangement links TRBV20-1 to TRBJ2-7; 14 bases are a match to TRBD2. V lost 0 bases to trimming and J lost 3 bases; unmatched junction nucleotides: 7. CDR1 is DFQATT and CDR2 is SNEGSKA in the germline V gene (reference sequence). The CDR3 has 17 residues. The CDR3 here is CSARDLRTSGRIYEQYF. The sequenced part of the CDR3 DNA is TGCAGTGCTAGAGATCTTAGGACTAGCGGGAGGATCTACGAG.

This clone was seen repeatedly, ten times or more. The CDR3 end falls 3 residues outside the read, so it is completed with the germline J gene. The chain recombines TRBV9 with TRBJ2-7, with D maybe TRBD1 (7 bases). CDR1 SGDLS and CDR2 YYNGEE come from the germline V gene. The CDR3 is made up of 15 amino acids. V was clipped by 0 bases and J by 6 bases, with 16 bases between them. CDR3 DNA (partial): TGTGCCAGCAGCGTAGCAGGGGGGCTTGGTTTCGAG. This codes for CASSVAGGLGFE. The whole CDR3 sequence is CASSVAGGLGFEQYF.

About this clone: The read gets to within 3 residues of the CDR3 end, and the germline J gene fills in the rest. The chain carries TRBV20-1 and TRBJ2-1; D remains unclear. CDR1 is DFQATT, CDR2 SNEGSKA, per germline (reference sequence). The CDR3 totals 18 residues. Trimming pared 3 bases from V and 2 bases from J, leaving 23 bases between. The CDR3 DNA, read in part, is TGCAGTGCTAGGAATGCCAATGACTCCCCCCTCCCCTACAATGAG. Protein product: CSARNANDSPLPYNE. The whole CDR3 is CSARNANDSPLPYNEQFF.

This clone has a count of ten or more. The CDR3 goes on 3 residues after the read ends, and that part is filled in from the germline J gene. J is TRBJ2-5 and V is TRBV19, with 9 bases that match TRBD2. This CDR3 has 15 amino acids. In germline, CDR1 is LNHDA, CDR2 SQIVND (reference sequence). The ends lost 4 bases at V and 0 bases at J; junction bases unmatched: 3. The CDR3 bases that were read are TGTGCCAGTAGTAGCGGGAGGGTGTACCAAGAGACC. This encodes CASSSGRVYQET. The whole CDR3 protein is CASSSGRVYQETQYF.

This clone was counted only a few times. The read ends 3 residues early relative to the CDR3; the germline J gene fills the gap. The rearrangement joins TRBV2 to TRBJ2-3; D tentatively reads TRBD1 or TRBD2 (5 bases each). CDR3 length: 12 residues. Per germline, CDR1 SNHLY and CDR2 FYNNEI. The DNA read from the CDR3 is TGTGCCAGCGAGGGCAGGGCAAAGACG. Encoded protein: CASEGRAKT. The full CDR3 is CASEGRAKTQYF.

This clone appeared many times. The sequenced fragment ends 3 residues before the CDR3 boundary, so the rest is inferred from the germline J gene. The gene calls are TRBV2 and TRBJ2-5; the D is unclear. CDR1 and CDR2 (germline): SNHLY, FYNNEI. The CDR3 is 15 residues long. V lost 5 bases and J 0 bases, leaving 13 bases between the germline ends. Partial CDR3 DNA: TGTGCCAGCAGTCCTGCGCGGCGGAACCAAGAGACC. Amino acid sequence: CASSPARRNQET. The entire CDR3 protein reads CASSPARRNQETQYF.

This clone was seen many times. Read data end 3 residues before the CDR3 end; the end is taken from the germline J gene. The chain is built from TRBV5-1 and TRBJ2-5; TRBD2 aligns across 13 bases. CDR1 is SGHRS and CDR2 is YFSETQ in the germline V gene. This CDR3 region has 16 residues. Losses at the gene ends were 7 bases for V and 5 bases for J; bases not matched to a gene: 11. CDR3 sequence: CASGPGTSGNVETQYF. The sequenced CDR3 bases are TGCGCCAGCGGGCCTGGGACTAGCGGGAATGTTGAGACC.

At least ten counts were recorded for this clone. The read gets to within 3 residues of the CDR3 end, and the germline J gene fills in the rest. The chain links TRBV6-4 to TRBJ2-3; TRBD2 matches 10 bases. V was pared by 8 bases and J by 5 bases, with 4 bases of the junction left unmatched. Germline V lookup: CDR1 MRHNA, CDR2 SNTAGT. The CDR3 spans 13 residues. Here the CDR3 reads CASGTSAEDTQYF. The DNA read from the CDR3 is TGTGCCAGCGGGACTAGCGCTGAAGATACG.

About this clone itself: The CDR3 end falls 3 residues outside the read, so it is completed with the germline J gene. The V and J genes are TRBV30 and TRBJ1-3; D is unresolved. This CDR3 is 14 amino acids long. V was shortened by 1 base and J by 1 base, with 8 bases between the two germline ends. Germline CDR1 GTSNPN, CDR2 SVGIG (reference sequence). Partial CDR3 DNA: TGTGCCTGGAGTGGGACTTTTTCTGGAAACACC. It specifies CAWSGTFSGNT. The full-length CDR3 reads as CAWSGTFSGNTIYF.

This clone was seen at least ten times. The DNA ends 3 residues before the CDR3 does, and the rest of the CDR3 is filled in from the germline J gene. The rearrangement links TRBV27 to TRBJ2-1; weak D call: TRBD2 (6 bases). V was cut by 5 bases and J by 5 bases, with 10 bases left in between. CDR1 is MNHEY, CDR2 SMNVEV, per germline (reference sequence). The CDR3 runs to 13 residues. Partial CDR3 DNA: TGTGCCAGCAGTCTCACTAGCCACAATGAG. It is translated as CASSLTSHNE. In full, the CDR3 is CASSLTSHNEQFF.

This clone was recorded many times. Read coverage stops 3 residues before the CDR3 terminus; the germline J gene supplies the remainder. The rearrangement links TRBV2 to TRBJ2-5; 10 bases are shared with TRBD2. CDR1 SNHLY and CDR2 FYNNEI come from the germline V gene. With 7 bases clipped from V and 0 bases from J, the junction kept 8 bases outside the gene matches. The CDR3 sequence is 16 residues long. Incomplete CDR3 DNA: TGTGCCAGCACCCAGGAACTAGCGGGGTACCAAGAGACC. It yields the protein CASTQELAGYQET. The complete CDR3 protein is CASTQELAGYQETQYF.

This clone was seen repeatedly, ten times or more. The read stops 3 residues short of the end of the CDR3; the missing end is completed from the germline J gene. V is TRBV29-1 and J is TRBJ1-4; D unresolved. This CDR3 contains 11 residues. Germline CDR1 reads SQVTM; CDR2 reads ANQGSEA. CDR3 in amino acids: CSVVNSGKLFF. CDR3 bases read: TGCAGCGTTGTAAATTCCGGGAAA.

This clone was found a few times. A much larger clone sits a single nucleotide away, making a read error possible. Sequencing ends 3 residues short of the CDR3 end; the germline J gene provides the rest. This sequence joins TRBV5-6 and TRBJ2-3, with D possibly called TRBD1 or TRBD2 (7 bases each). The CDR3 is 14 residues long. Germline V gives CDR1 SGHDT, CDR2 YYEEEE. The sequenced part of the CDR3 DNA is TGTGCCAGCAGCAGCGGGACAGTCAATCAGCCG. It encodes CASSSGTVNQP. The whole CDR3 protein reads CASSSGTVNQPQYF.

This clone was counted many times. The sequence runs out 3 residues before the end of the CDR3; the remainder is reconstructed from the germline J gene. The chain uses TRBV4-1 and TRBJ1-2, with 8 bases that match TRBD1. The CDR3 runs 16 residues. Germline V CDR1 and CDR2: MGHRA, YSYEKL. Germline trimming cut 3 bases from V and 7 bases from J; bases unmatched to any gene: 13. CDR3 amino acids: CASSQLARGQESGYTF. The sequenced CDR3 bases are TGCGCCAGCAGCCAGCTCGCCAGGGGGCAGGAGTCTGGC.

This clone was counted ten times or more. Incomplete CDR3 DNA: TGTGCCAGCTCCGCCGGTGAGGGGAATCGGCACGAG. This codes for CASSAGEGNRHE. The full CDR3 reads CASSAGEGNRHEQYF. The chain is built from TRBV18 and TRBJ2-7, with D perhaps assigned TRBD1 or TRBD2 (5 bases each). The read is 3 residues too short to cover the CDR3 end, so that end is filled in from the germline J gene. Trimming removed 6 bases from V and 5 bases from J, with 20 bases in between. Germline-derived CDR1 and CDR2 are KGHSH and LQKENI. The CDR3 runs 15 residues. Combining the CDR3 with reference TRBV18 and TRBJ2-7 gives the whole variable domain NAGVMQNPRHLVRRRGQEARLRCSPMKGHSHVYWYRQLPEEGLKFMVYLQKENIIDESGMPKERFSAEFPKEGPSILRIQQVVRGDSAAYFCASSAGEGNRHEQYFGPGTRLTVT.

The table lists this clone with many counts. The CDR3 is cut off 3 residues early in the read; its end comes from the germline J gene. The J gene is TRBJ2-1, the V gene TRBV10-1; 12 bases align to TRBD2. The CDR3 spans 18 residues. CDR1 is WNHNN and CDR2 is SYGVQD in the germline V gene (reference sequence). Trimming cost V 4 bases and J 4 bases; bases outside gene matches: 11. CDR3 region: CASSALLGLAGKYNEQFF. The CDR3 bases that were read are TGCGCCAGCAGTGCCCTACTTGGACTAGCGGGAAAATACAATGAG.

At least ten counts were recorded for this clone. From the germline J gene comes the end of the CDR3, since the read stops 3 residues before it. The rearrangement uses TRBV2 and TRBJ2-1, with D tentatively TRBD2 (6 bases). Germline values: CDR1 SNHLY, CDR2 FYNNEI. The CDR3 has 13 residues. Between the trimmed V and J ends, which lost 7 bases and 7 bases, there was a span of 14 bases. The CDR3: CASTLEGSNEQFF. The sequenced part of the CDR3 DNA is TGTGCCAGCACGCTGGAGGGCTCGAATGAG.

This clone was recorded at least ten times. The read finishes 3 residues shy of the CDR3 end, and the germline J gene is used to complete it. V is TRBV7-3 and J is TRBJ2-1; TRBD1 aligns across 8 bases. There are 15 residues in the CDR3. Losses at the gene ends were 3 bases for V and 7 bases for J; bases not matched to a gene: 8. Germline values: CDR1 SGHTA, CDR2 FQGTGA. Here the CDR3 reads CASSLTGTGLNEQFF. The sequenced part of the CDR3 DNA is TGTGCCAGCAGCTTGACCGGGACAGGTTTAAATGAG. The full variable domain, in which reference TRBV7-3 and TRBJ2-1 provide the parts outside the CDR3, is GAGVSQTPSNKVTEKGKYVELRCDPISGHTALYWYRQSLGQGPEFLIYFQGTGAADDSGLPNDRFFAVRPEGSVSTLKIQRTERGDSAVYLCASSLTGTGLNEQFFGPGTRLTVL.

This clone came up many times. Read sequence stops 3 residues before the CDR3 end, and the germline J gene provides the missing end. V usage is TRBV28 and J usage is TRBJ2-7; no clear D gene. The CDR3 is 11 residues long. Germline V gives CDR1 MDHEN, CDR2 SYDVKM. V was shortened by 6 bases and J by 5 bases, with 8 bases between the two germline ends. The CDR3 sequence is CASRLDHEQYF. The part of the CDR3 DNA that was read is TGTGCCAGCAGGCTAGACCACGAG.